This entry lists 26 T cell receptor beta chains sequenced from one sample in a study of beta chain features in type 1 diabetes (dated by TCRdb to the late 2010s). The library was built by means of the immunoSEQ multiplex PCR assay. The entire isolated RNA was reverse transcribed using the High Capacity cDNA Reverse Transcription Kit, and thus expressed TCRB transcripts were sequenced. TCRdb provides this immuneACCESS table in a form limited to in-frame rearrangements. Some clones are lacking; in checked studies, under half of them reflect an unresolved V gene, and why the rest are absent is not known. The table for this sample lists about 250,000 clones; 13% to 15% of them were counted only once. The ten biggest clones cover around 0.03% of the sample. The source material was naive CD4+ T cells from blood. This sample's cell subset or site label indicates: true naive CD4+ T cells. These receptors were collected from a woman aged 40 to 55 in good health.

V and J are TRBV6-5 and TRBJ1-2, with 8 bases matching TRBD1. The CDR3 has 15 amino acids. With V trimmed by 0 bases and J by 5 bases, 5 bases remained unmatched. The germline CDR1 and CDR2 sequences are MNHEY and SVGAGI. The CDR3 spells CASSYSTGGWYGYTF. The CDR3 bases are TGTGCCAGCAGTTACTCAACAGGGGGTTGGTATGGCTACACCTTC.

The V call is TRBV27, the J call TRBJ2-5; 7 nucleotides align to TRBD2. Looked up from germline, CDR1 is MNHEY and CDR2 is SMNVEV (reference sequence). The length of the CDR3 is 15 residues. V was clipped by 6 bases and J by 7 bases; unmatched bases: 14. Written as DNA, the CDR3 is TGTGCCAGCAGCGACTCCGCTGGGGGGGTGGGGACCCAGTACTTC. It specifies CASSDSAGGVGTQYF.

This clone turned up a few times. The V and J genes are TRBV7-8 and TRBJ2-7; D is uncertain. Trimming pared 5 bases from V and 0 bases from J, leaving 8 bases between. Per the germline V gene, CDR1 is SGHVS and CDR2 is FQNEAQ. This CDR3 contains 13 residues. CDR3: CASSLGLSYEQYF. As DNA, the CDR3 is TGTGCCAGCAGCCTGGGCCTCTCCTACGAGCAGTACTTC.

This clone was counted between two and nine times. The V and J genes are TRBV4-2 and TRBJ1-1, with a tentative D call TRBD1 (6 bases). Germline CDR1 LGHNA, CDR2 YNFKEQ. CDR3 length: 18 amino acids. V was shortened by 0 bases and J by 4 bases, with 21 bases between the two germline ends. This chain's CDR3 is CASSQDGSGGRGITEAFF. The CDR3 coding sequence is TGTGCCAGCAGCCAAGATGGTTCCGGGGGGCGAGGAATCACTGAAGCTTTCTTT.

The chain links TRBV27 to TRBJ1-6; TRBD1 might be the D (6 bases). V dropped 7 bases and J dropped 0 bases, with 10 bases sitting between them. Germline values: CDR1 MNHEY, CDR2 SMNVEV (reference sequence). The CDR3 is made up of 15 amino acids. This CDR3 reads CASTKDSSYNSPLHF. The CDR3 DNA follows: TGTGCCAGCACTAAGGACAGCTCCTATAATTCACCCCTCCACTTT.

This clone was detected a few times. This chain uses TRBV7-6 with TRBJ2-2, with 8 bases identical to TRBD2. V lost 7 bases and J lost 3; bases outside the gene matches: 16. The V gene's germline CDR1 is SGHVS and CDR2 FNYEAQ. The CDR3 sequence is 18 residues long. The chain's CDR3 is CASIKSPERGSDTGELFF. CDR3 nucleotides: TGTGCCAGCATCAAGTCCCCCGAGCGGGGGTCAGACACCGGGGAGCTGTTTTTT.

This clone was seen more than once but under ten times. This chain connects TRBV6-1 to TRBJ2-5, with TRBD1 as a possible D gene (6 bases). The CDR3 runs to 14 residues. CDR1 is MNHNS, CDR2 SASEGT, per germline. V shed 7 bases and J shed 5 bases, with 17 bases lying between them. For the CDR3, the DNA is TGTGCCAGCACTAGCATGACAGGACGGGAGACCCAGTACTTC. This gives the protein CASTSMTGRETQYF.

The chain is built from TRBV7-8 and TRBJ1-1; D is unclear. V was shortened by 11 bases and J by 7 bases, with 17 bases between the two germline ends. Germline V gene lookup returns CDR1 SGHVS and CDR2 FQNEAQ. The CDR3 extends over 12 amino acids. In DNA, the CDR3 is TGTGCCTCGGTGACATTTCGTTATGAAGCTTTCTTT. It is translated as CASVTFRYEAFF.

The V call is TRBV7-2, the J call TRBJ2-5; D may be TRBD2 (6 bases). Looked up from germline, CDR1 is SGHTA and CDR2 is FQGNSA. This CDR3 is built from 14 residues. The V end was cut by 5 bases, the J end by 5 bases, with 15 bases between. The CDR3 reads CASSPRTIFETQYF. CDR3 bases: TGTGCCAGCAGCCCCAGGACTATCTTTGAGACCCAGTACTTC.

J is TRBJ1-2 and V is TRBV28, with 7 bases identical to TRBD1. This CDR3 has 14 amino acids. Trimming took 5 bases from V and 8 from J; bases not matched to a gene: 11. Germline V gene lookup returns CDR1 MDHEN and CDR2 SYDVKM. DNA of the CDR3: TGTGCCAGCAGTACCCGGGACAGCCACCCGGGCTACACCTTC. Its protein product is CASSTRDSHPGYTF.

J is TRBJ2-7 and V is TRBV5-6, with D perhaps matching TRBD2 (5 bases). Germline V lookup: CDR1 SGHDT, CDR2 YYEEEE. CDR3 length: 14 residues. V dropped 8 bases and J dropped 4 bases, with 19 bases sitting between them. CDR3 bases: TGTGCCAGAGTCGGCGGGTGGGTGATTTACGAGCAGTACTTC. Its translation: CARVGGWVIYEQYF.

The V call is TRBV19, the J call TRBJ2-5; 8 bases are shared with TRBD1. This CDR3 contains 16 residues. J was trimmed by 6 bases and V by 6 bases; bases with no gene match: 15. Germline CDR1 is LNHDA and CDR2 is SQIVND (reference sequence). CDR3 coding DNA: TGTGCCAGTAGCTACCTTTTGGACAGGGAAGCGAAGACCCAGTACTTC. Protein product: CASSYLLDREAKTQYF.

This clone came up a few times. The rearrangement uses TRBV19 and TRBJ1-1; no firm D call. This CDR3 has 13 amino acids. The V and J ends lost 5 bases and 4 bases respectively, with 11 bases between them. Germline lookup yields CDR1 LNHDA and CDR2 SQIVND (reference sequence). CDR3 DNA sequence: TGTGCCAGTAGTGCCCAAGTGAGCACTGAAGCTTTCTTT. It translates to CASSAQVSTEAFF.

This chain uses TRBV15 with TRBJ2-3; 7 bases line up with TRBD2. Germline V gene sequence: CDR1 LNHNV, CDR2 YYDKDF (reference sequence). J was trimmed by 4 bases and V by 8 bases; bases with no gene match: 6. CDR3 size: 13 residues. The CDR3 reads CATPGGGSDTQYF. The DNA for the CDR3 is TGTGCCACCCCCGGCGGGGGATCAGATACGCAGTATTTT.

This clone was recorded a few times. The chain employs TRBV11-2 and TRBJ2-2; D might be TRBD2 (7 bases). The CDR3 has 15 residues. Germline CDR1 SGHAT, CDR2 FQNNGV. The V end was cut by 5 bases, the J end by 9 bases, with 19 bases between. The CDR3 reads CASSLKGGGTRELFF. The DNA of the CDR3 is TGTGCCAGCAGCCTCAAAGGCGGGGGCACTCGGGAGCTGTTTTTT.

This clone has only a few counts. The genes are TRBV7-2 and TRBJ2-7; perhaps TRBD1 as D (5 bases). Germline V gene lookup returns CDR1 SGHTA and CDR2 FQGNSA. V lost 5 bases and J lost 2, with 19 bases in between. The CDR3 runs 16 residues. In DNA form, the CDR3 reads TGTGCCAGCAGCCAGCGAGGCGGTCAGGGCACCTACGAGCAGTACTTC. It specifies CASSQRGGQGTYEQYF. Complete variable domain (other parts from reference TRBV7-2 and TRBJ2-7): GAGVSQSPSNKVTEKGKDVELRCDPISGHTALYWYRQSLGQGLEFLIYFQGNSAPDKSGLPSDRFSAERTGGSVSTLTIQRTQQEDSAVYLCASSQRGGQGTYEQYFGPGTRLTVT.

This clone was found a few times. The V and J genes are TRBV11-2 and TRBJ2-3; 7 nucleotides match TRBD2. J lost 0 bases, V lost 1 base, and 4 bases had no gene match. Germline V gives CDR1 SGHAT, CDR2 FQNNGV. The CDR3 loop spans 16 amino acids. CDR3 protein: CASSLAGGASTDTQYF. The CDR3 nucleotides are TGTGCCAGCAGCTTAGCGGGGGGAGCTAGCACAGATACGCAGTATTTT.

This sequence joins TRBV29-1 and TRBJ1-1; possible D gene TRBD1, 5 bases. The germline V gene has CDR1 SQVTM and CDR2 ANQGSEA. The CDR3 loop spans 11 amino acids. V lost 8 bases to trimming and J lost 7 bases, with 14 bases between them. CDR3 DNA: TGCAGCCCGACGCGGGGCGATGAAGCTTTCTTT. Translating it yields CSPTRGDEAFF.

The rearrangement joins TRBV2 to TRBJ2-1; D gene uncertain. Trimming pared 2 bases from V and 0 bases from J, leaving 11 bases between. This CDR3 is built from 16 residues. CDR1 SNHLY and CDR2 FYNNEI come from the germline V gene. DNA of the CDR3: TGTGCCAGCAGTGAACAAGCGCGAAGCTCCTACAATGAGCAGTTCTTC. Protein sequence: CASSEQARSSYNEQFF.

Only a few counts were recorded for this clone. The chain links TRBV2 to TRBJ1-6; TRBD1 is a possible D gene (6 bases). This CDR3 region has 14 residues. The germline V gene encodes CDR1 SNHLY and CDR2 FYNNEI. V was pared by 11 bases and J by 7 bases, with 18 bases between. CDR3 nucleotide sequence: TGTGCCCCCGATCGACTGCAGGGGAATTCACCCCTCCACTTT. Protein: CAPDRLQGNSPLHF.

The chain combines TRBV9 with TRBJ2-2; TRBD2 agrees at 8 bases. The germline V gene encodes CDR1 SGDLS and CDR2 YYNGEE. Germline trimming cut 0 bases from V and 1 base from J; bases unmatched to any gene: 5. The CDR3 covers 17 residues. CDR3 loop: CASSVEPGGGNTGELFF. The CDR3 nucleotides are TGTGCCAGCAGCGTAGAGCCCGGGGGGGGGAACACCGGGGAGCTGTTTTTT.

The chain uses TRBV6-1 and TRBJ1-1, with D perhaps TRBD1 (5 bases). The CDR3 length is 15 residues. V was shortened by 6 bases and J by 6 bases, with 20 bases between the two germline ends. Looked up from germline, CDR1 is MNHNS and CDR2 is SASEGT. The CDR3 region is CASSNTGRAGAEAFF. The DNA of the CDR3 is TGTGCCAGCAGCAATACGGGCAGGGCCGGCGCTGAAGCTTTCTTT.

This sequence joins TRBV18 and TRBJ2-7; 10 positions match TRBD1. The CDR3 spans 15 residues. V trimming: 5 bases; J trimming: 3 bases; junction bases outside the gene matches: 7. Per germline, CDR1 KGHSH and CDR2 LQKENI. The CDR3 nucleotides are TGTGCCAGCTCAGAATCGACAGGGGGCTACTACGAGCAGTACTTC. This gives the protein CASSESTGGYYEQYF.

V gene TRBV2 combines with J gene TRBJ2-1, with TRBD2 matching over 7 bases. CDR1 and CDR2 (germline): SNHLY, FYNNEI. CDR3 length: 17 residues. V dropped 2 bases and J dropped 2; count of bases not matched to a gene: 9. The CDR3 region is CASSEYPPAGPYNEQFF. In DNA, the CDR3 is TGTGCCAGCAGTGAATACCCCCCAGCGGGGCCCTACAATGAGCAGTTCTTC.

This clone has a handful of counts. This chain links TRBV5-1 with TRBJ2-1; a weak D match, TRBD2 (6 bases). The V and J ends lost 4 bases and 0 bases respectively, with 17 bases between them. CDR3 length equals 17 residues. Per germline, CDR1 SGHRS and CDR2 YFSETQ. CDR3 loop: CASSGGLAESSYNEQFF. CDR3 in DNA: TGCGCCAGCAGCGGGGGACTGGCGGAGAGCTCCTACAATGAGCAGTTCTTC.

The chain couples TRBV5-4 to TRBJ1-4; 7 nucleotides align to TRBD1. CDR1 and CDR2 (germline): SGHNT, YYREEE (reference sequence). V trimming: 3 bases; J trimming: 6 bases; junction bases outside the gene matches: 5. This CDR3 has 14 amino acids. CDR3 sequence reads: CASSSPGTDEKLFF. The CDR3 DNA reads TGTGCCAGCAGCTCGCCCGGGACAGATGAAAAACTGTTTTTT. Full variable domain (missing parts from reference TRBV5-4 and TRBJ1-4): ETGVTQSPTHLIKTRGQQVTLRCSSQSGHNTVSWYQQALGQGPQFIFQYYREEENGRGNFPPRFSGLQFPNYSSELNVNALELDDSALYLCASSSPGTDEKLFFGSGTQLSVL.